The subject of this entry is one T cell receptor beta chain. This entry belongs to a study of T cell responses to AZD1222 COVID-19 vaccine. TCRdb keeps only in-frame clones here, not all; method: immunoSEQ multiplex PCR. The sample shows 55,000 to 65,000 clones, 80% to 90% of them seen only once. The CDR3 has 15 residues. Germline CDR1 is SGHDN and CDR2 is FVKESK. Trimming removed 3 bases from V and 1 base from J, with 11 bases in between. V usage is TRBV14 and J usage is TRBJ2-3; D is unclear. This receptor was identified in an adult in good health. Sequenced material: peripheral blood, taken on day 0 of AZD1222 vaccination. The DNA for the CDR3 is TGTGCCAGCAGCCACCGACTTCCTGGCACAGATACGCAGTATTTT. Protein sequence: CASSHRLPGTDTQYF.